A few counts support the clone carrying this T cell receptor beta chain. Its antigen remains unidentified. TCRdb processed the RT-PCR reads anew with MiXCR; each CDR3 protein has one entry. The sample consists of under 200,000 distinct CDR3 sequences, roughly 10% of them appearing once. The data are from a study of response to subunit inactivated influenza vaccine. Whole-study results and caveats: Authors suggested each seasonal influenza vaccination recruits few new T cells.

CDR3 length: 13 amino acids. V was pared by 7 bases and J by 7 bases, with 14 bases between. From germline, CDR1 is MNHEY and CDR2 SMNVEV (reference sequence). The sequence was obtained from a man in his fifties or sixties who received an inactivated influenza vaccine. V gene TRBV27 combines with J gene TRBJ2-1; D is unclear. The sample was CD8+ T cells sorted from PBMCs, taken about 24 months after vaccination. Written as DNA, the CDR3 is TGTGCCAGCACCTCCAACGGAAGAAATGAGCAGTTCTTC. Translation gives CASTSNGRNEQFF.